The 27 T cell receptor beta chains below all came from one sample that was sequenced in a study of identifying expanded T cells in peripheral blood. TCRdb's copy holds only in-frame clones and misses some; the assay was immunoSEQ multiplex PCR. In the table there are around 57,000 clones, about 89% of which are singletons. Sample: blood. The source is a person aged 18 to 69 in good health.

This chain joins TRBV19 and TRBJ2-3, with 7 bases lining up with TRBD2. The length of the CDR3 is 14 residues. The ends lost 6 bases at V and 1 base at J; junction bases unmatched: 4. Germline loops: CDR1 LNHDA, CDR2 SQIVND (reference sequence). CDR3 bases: TGTGCCAGTAGGACGGGAGGTGGCACAGATACGCAGTATTTT. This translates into CASRTGGGTDTQYF. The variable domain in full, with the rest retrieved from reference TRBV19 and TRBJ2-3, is DGGITQSPKYLFRKEGQNVTLSCEQNLNHDAMYWYRQDPGQGLRLIYYSQIVNDFQKGDIAEGYSVSREKKESFPLTVTSAQKNPTAFYLCASRTGGGTDTQYFGPGTRLTVL.

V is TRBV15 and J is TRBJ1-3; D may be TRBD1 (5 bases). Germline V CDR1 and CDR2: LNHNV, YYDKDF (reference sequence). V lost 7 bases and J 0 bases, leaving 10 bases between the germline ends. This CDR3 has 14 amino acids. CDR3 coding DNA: TGTGCCACCACCTCTAGGGGCTCTGGAAACACCATATATTTT. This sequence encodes CATTSRGSGNTIYF. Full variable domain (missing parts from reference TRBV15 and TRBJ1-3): DAMVIQNPRYQVTQFGKPVTLSCSQTLNHNVMYWYQQKSSQAPKLLFHYYDKDFNNEADTPDNFQSRRPNTSFCFLDIRSPGLGDTAMYLCATTSRGSGNTIYFGEGSWLTVV.

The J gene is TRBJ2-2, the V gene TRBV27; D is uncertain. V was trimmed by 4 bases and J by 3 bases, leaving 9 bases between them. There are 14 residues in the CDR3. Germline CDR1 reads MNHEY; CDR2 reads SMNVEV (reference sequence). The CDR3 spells CASSWGLYTGELFF. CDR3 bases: TGTGCCAGCAGTTGGGGTCTATACACCGGGGAGCTGTTTTTT.

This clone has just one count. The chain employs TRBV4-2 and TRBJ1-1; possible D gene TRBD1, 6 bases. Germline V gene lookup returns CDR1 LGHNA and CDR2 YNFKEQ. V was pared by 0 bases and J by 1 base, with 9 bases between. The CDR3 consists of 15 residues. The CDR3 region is CASSQEDRQNTEAFF. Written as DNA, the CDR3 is TGTGCCAGCAGCCAAGAGGACAGACAGAACACTGAAGCTTTCTTT.

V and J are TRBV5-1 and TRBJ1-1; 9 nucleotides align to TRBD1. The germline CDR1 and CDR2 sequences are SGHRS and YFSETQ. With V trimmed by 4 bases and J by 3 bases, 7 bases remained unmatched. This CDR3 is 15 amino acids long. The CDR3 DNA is TGCGCCAGCAGCGTAGGACGGACAGGGGACACTGAAGCTTTCTTT. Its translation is CASSVGRTGDTEAFF.

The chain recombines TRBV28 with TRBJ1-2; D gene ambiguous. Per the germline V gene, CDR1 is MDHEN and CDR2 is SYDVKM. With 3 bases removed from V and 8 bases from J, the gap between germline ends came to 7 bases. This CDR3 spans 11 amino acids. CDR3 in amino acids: CASSLRRGYTF. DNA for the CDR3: TGTGCCAGCAGTTTGCGGAGGGGCTACACCTTC.

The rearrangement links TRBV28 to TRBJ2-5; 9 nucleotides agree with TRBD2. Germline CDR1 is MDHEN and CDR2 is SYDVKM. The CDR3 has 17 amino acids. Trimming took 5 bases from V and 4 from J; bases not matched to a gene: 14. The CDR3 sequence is CASSLRSRLAVPETQYF. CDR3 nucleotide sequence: TGTGCCAGCAGTCTTCGCTCGCGACTAGCGGTCCCAGAGACCCAGTACTTC.

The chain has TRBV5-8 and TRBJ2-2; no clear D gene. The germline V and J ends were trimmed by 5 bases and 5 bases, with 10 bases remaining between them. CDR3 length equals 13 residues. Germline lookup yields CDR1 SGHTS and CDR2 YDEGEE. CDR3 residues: CASRRIKTGELFF. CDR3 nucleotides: TGTGCCAGCAGGCGAATTAAGACCGGGGAGCTGTTTTTT.

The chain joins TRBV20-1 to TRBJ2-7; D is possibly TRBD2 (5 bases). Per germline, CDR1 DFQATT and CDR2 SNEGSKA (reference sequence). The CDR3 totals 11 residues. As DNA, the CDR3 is TGCAGCTGGAGGAGCTCCTACGAGCAGTACTTC. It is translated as CSWRSSYEQYF.

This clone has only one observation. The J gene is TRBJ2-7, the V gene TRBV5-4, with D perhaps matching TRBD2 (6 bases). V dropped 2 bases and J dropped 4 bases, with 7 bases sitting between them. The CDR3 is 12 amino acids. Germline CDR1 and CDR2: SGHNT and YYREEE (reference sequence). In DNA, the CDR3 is TGTGCCAGCAGCTTCGGGGGATACGAGCAGTACTTC. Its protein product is CASSFGGYEQYF.

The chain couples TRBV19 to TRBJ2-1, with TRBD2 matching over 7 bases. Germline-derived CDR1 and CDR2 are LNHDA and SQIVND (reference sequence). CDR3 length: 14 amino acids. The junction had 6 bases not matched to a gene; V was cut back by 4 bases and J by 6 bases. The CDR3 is CASSSGRTINEQFF. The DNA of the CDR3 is TGTGCCAGTAGTAGCGGGAGAACGATCAATGAGCAGTTCTTC.

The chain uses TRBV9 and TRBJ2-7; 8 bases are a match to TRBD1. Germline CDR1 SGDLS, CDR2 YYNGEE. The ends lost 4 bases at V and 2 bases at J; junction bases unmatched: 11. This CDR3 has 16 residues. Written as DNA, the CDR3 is TGTGCCAGCAGCTTAGGACAGGGCAGGGTCCCCTACGAGCAGTACTTC. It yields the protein CASSLGQGRVPYEQYF.

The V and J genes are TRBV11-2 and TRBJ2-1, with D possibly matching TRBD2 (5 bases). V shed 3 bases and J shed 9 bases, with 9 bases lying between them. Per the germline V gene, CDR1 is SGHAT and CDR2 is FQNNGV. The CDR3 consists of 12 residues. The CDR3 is CASSLVGSEQFF. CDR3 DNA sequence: TGTGCCAGCAGCTTGGTGGGGAGTGAGCAGTTCTTC.

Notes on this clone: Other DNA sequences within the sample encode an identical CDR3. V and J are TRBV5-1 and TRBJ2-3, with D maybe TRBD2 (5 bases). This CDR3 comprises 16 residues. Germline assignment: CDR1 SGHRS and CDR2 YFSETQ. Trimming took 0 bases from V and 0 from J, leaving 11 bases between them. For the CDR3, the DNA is TGCGCCAGCAGCTTGGGTCTAGCTCAGAGCACAGATACGCAGTATTTT. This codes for CASSLGLAQSTDTQYF.

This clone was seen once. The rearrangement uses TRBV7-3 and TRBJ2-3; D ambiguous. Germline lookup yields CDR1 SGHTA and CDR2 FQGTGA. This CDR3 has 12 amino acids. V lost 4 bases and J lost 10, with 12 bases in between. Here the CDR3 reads CASSSPPSPQYF. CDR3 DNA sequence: TGTGCCAGCAGCTCCCCTCCCAGCCCGCAGTATTTT.

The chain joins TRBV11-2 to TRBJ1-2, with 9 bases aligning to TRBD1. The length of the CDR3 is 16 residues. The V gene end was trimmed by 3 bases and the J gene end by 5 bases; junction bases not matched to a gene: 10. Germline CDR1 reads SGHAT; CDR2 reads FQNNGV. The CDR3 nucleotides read TGTGCCAGCAGCTTCACCCCGGGACAGGGATTATATGGCTACACCTTC. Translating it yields CASSFTPGQGLYGYTF. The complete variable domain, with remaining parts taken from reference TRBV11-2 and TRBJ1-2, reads EAGVAQSPRYKIIEKRQSVAFWCNPISGHATLYWYQQILGQGPKLLIQFQNNGVVDDSQLPKDRFSAERLKGVDSTLKIQPAKLEDSAVYLCASSFTPGQGLYGYTFGSGTRLTVV.

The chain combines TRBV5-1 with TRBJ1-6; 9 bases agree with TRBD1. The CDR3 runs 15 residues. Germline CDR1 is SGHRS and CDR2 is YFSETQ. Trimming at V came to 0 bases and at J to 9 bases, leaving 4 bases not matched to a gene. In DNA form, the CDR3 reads TGCGCCAGCAGCTTGGGGGGACAGGGCACTTCACCCCTCCACTTT. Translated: CASSLGGQGTSPLHF.

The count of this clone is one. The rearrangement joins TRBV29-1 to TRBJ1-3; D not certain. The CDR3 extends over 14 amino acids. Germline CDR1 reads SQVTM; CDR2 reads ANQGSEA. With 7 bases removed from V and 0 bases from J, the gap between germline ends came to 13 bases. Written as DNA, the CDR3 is TGCAGCGCTGGTGGCTTGGACTCTGGAAACACCATATATTTT. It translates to CSAGGLDSGNTIYF.

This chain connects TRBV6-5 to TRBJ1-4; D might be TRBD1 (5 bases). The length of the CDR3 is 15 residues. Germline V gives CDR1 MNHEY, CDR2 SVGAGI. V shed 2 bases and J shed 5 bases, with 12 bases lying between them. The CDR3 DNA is TGTGCCAGCAGTTACGGGGGACGGTCGAATGAAAAACTGTTTTTT. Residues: CASSYGGRSNEKLFF.

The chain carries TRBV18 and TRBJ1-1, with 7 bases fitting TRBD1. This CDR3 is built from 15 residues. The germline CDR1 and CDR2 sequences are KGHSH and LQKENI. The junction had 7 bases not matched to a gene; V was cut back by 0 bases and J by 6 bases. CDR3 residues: CASSPPNRGEAEAFF. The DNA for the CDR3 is TGTGCCAGCTCACCACCGAACAGGGGAGAAGCTGAAGCTTTCTTT.

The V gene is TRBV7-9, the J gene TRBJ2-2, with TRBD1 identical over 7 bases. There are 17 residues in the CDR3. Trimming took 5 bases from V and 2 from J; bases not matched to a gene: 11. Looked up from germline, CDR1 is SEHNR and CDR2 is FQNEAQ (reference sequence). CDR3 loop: CASSKYPDRANTGELFF. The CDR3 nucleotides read TGTGCCAGCAGCAAATACCCCGACAGGGCCAACACCGGGGAGCTGTTTTTT.

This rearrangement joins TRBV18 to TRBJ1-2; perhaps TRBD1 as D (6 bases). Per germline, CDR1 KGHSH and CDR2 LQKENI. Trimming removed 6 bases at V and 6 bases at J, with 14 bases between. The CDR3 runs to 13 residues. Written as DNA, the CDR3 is TGTGCCAGCTCCTTGAGACAGGTTGATGGCTACACCTTC. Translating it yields CASSLRQVDGYTF.

CDR3 amino acids: CASSLVGTSHPGELFF. The CDR3 DNA sequence: TGTGCCAGCAGCTTGGTAGGGACCTCACACCCCGGGGAGCTGTTTTTT. V and J are TRBV5-4 and TRBJ2-2, with D possibly being TRBD1 or TRBD2 (5 bases each). Trimming pared 0 bases from V and 6 bases from J, leaving 15 bases between. CDR1 is SGHNT, CDR2 YYREEE, per germline (reference sequence). The CDR3 loop spans 16 amino acids.

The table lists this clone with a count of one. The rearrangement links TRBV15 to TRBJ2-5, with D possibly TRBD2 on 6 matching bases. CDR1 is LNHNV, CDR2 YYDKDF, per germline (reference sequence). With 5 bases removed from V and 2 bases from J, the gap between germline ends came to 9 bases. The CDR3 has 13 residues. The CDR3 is CATSRDSQETQYF. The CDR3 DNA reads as TGTGCCACCAGCCGGGACTCACAAGAGACCCAGTACTTC.

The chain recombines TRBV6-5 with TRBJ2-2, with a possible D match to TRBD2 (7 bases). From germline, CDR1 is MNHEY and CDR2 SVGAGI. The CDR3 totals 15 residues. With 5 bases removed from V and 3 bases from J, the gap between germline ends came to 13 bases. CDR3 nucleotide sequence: TGTGCCAGCAGTATCCGGGGGGCCGACACCGGGGAGCTGTTTTTT. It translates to CASSIRGADTGELFF.

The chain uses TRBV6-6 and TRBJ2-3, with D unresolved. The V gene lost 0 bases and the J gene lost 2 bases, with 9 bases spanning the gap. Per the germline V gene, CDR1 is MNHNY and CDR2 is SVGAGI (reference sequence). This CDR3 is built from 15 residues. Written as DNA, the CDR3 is TGTGCCAGCAGTTACTCGAGTCACCCCACAGATACGCAGTATTTT. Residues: CASSYSSHPTDTQYF.

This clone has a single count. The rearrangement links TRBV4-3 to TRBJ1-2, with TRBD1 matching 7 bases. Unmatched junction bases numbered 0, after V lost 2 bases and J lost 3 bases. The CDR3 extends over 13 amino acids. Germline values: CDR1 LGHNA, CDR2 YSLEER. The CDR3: CASSQTGDYGYTF. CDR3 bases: TGCGCCAGCAGCCAAACAGGGGACTATGGCTACACCTTC.